This entry lists 3 T cell receptor beta chains sequenced from one sample in a study of T cell repertoires in cytomegalovirus infection. One entry per CDR3 protein results from TCRdb running MiXCR on the reads. Altogether approximately 110,000 distinct CDR3 sequences are present, 25% to 35% being singletons, with the ten largest covering 81%. These receptors are not linked to any known antigen. Sequencing used CD8+ T cells from cultured PBMCs, obtained from culture after CMV antigen stimulation. These receptors were collected from a human donor in good health (CMV status not recorded). Some clones in this sample may be carry-over from other donors' samples.

This clonotype was observed a handful of times. The chain carries TRBV20-1 and TRBJ2-7, with a possible D match to TRBD2 (5 bases). This CDR3 comprises 13 residues. Trimming cost V 2 bases and J 0 bases, with 8 bases left between them. From germline, CDR1 is DFQATT and CDR2 SNEGSKA (reference sequence). The CDR3 DNA reads as TGCAGTGCTAGATCCGGGGACTCCTACGAGCAGTACTTC. It is translated as CSARSGDSYEQYF.

This clonotype was recorded a few times. The chain links TRBV4-1 to TRBJ2-1; D remains unclear. The CDR3 is 14 amino acids. The V end was cut by 3 bases, the J end by 6 bases, with 12 bases between. Germline V lookup: CDR1 MGHRA, CDR2 YSYEKL. The CDR3 nucleotides read TGCGCCAGCAGCCACTTCGACGGCGGCAATGAGCAGTTCTTC. It specifies CASSHFDGGNEQFF.

This clonotype was counted many times. The chain carries TRBV12-3 or TRBV12-4 and TRBJ1-2; possibly TRBD1 for D (5 bases). CDR3 length equals 13 residues. V gave up 2 bases and J gave up 8 bases, with 12 bases separating them. The CDR3 here is CASSLPGEGGYTF. CDR3 sequence (DNA): TGTGCCAGCAGTTTACCCGGGGAGGGGGGCTACACCTTC.